This T cell receptor beta chain was sequenced for a study of blood T cell repertoires in COVID-19. Turning to the study itself: COVID-19 samples collected from the United States, Italy and Spain covered acute and convalescent phases. The analysed material was cDNA or gDNA that came from T cells, B-cell-depleted T cells, or PBMCs.

Original processing methods: Nucleated cell number was recorded as an estimate derived from reference gene primer amplification. The assay was immunoSEQ multiplex PCR, and TCRdb's table has in-frame clones only and misses some. D and trimming come from the DNA, and the V and J calls and clone size come from that table. The sample carries roughly 100,000 clones, around 92% recorded once. The V end lost 3 bases, the J end lost 5 bases, and 9 bases lay between the germline ends. Germline CDR1 and CDR2: SGHRS and YFSETQ. The CDR3 extends over 13 amino acids. The chain employs TRBV5-1 and TRBJ2-1, with D tentatively TRBD1 (6 bases). The sequence was obtained from a man younger than 35 with acute or convalescent COVID-19. What was sequenced was peripheral blood. The CDR3 sequence: CASSSGQNNEQFF. The CDR3 nucleotides are TGCGCCAGCAGCTCTGGACAGAACAATGAGCAGTTCTTC.